The sequence of this TCR beta chain was determined in a study of T cells in Graves' hyperthyroidism and ophthalmopathy. Authors of the study amplified TCR beta CDR3 regions from RNA transcripts. A first-round RT-PCR of the TCR CDR3 used the HTBI primer set. TCRdb re-called the multiplex PCR reads through MiXCR, storing one row per CDR3 protein. Of about 680,000 distinct CDR3 sequences listed, approximately 36% are singletons. The V gene lost 0 bases and the J gene lost 6 bases, with 14 bases spanning the gap. CDR1 is DFQATT and CDR2 is SNEGSKA in the germline V gene (reference sequence). The CDR3 consists of 14 residues. The diagnostic basis comprised clinical symptoms, serum thyroxine and TRAb, thyroid ultrasound and orbital computed tomography.

The TCR sequence derives from a woman in her forties with Graves' hyperthyroidism. The source material was blood. This sequence joins TRBV20-1 and TRBJ1-1, with D tentatively TRBD1 (6 bases). The CDR3: CSARDQGRGAEAFF. The DNA for the CDR3 is TGCAGTGCTAGAGATCAGGGGCGAGGGGCTGAAGCTTTCTTT.